Listed here are 24 T cell receptor beta chains from one sample, sequenced in a study of blood T cell repertoires in COVID-19. Data came from immunoSEQ multiplex PCR; TCRdb stores just in-frame clones and leaves some out. The table records tens of thousands of clones, about 87% of them present only once. Sequencing was done on a sample of peripheral blood. These receptors originate from a human donor in a cohort sampled during active COVID-19.

The sample holds a few counts of this clone. V gene TRBV7-6 combines with J gene TRBJ2-3; 12 nucleotides align to TRBD2. The CDR3 covers 16 residues. Per the germline V gene, CDR1 is SGHVS and CDR2 is FNYEAQ. V gave up 5 bases and J gave up 8 bases; unmatched junction bases: 11. CDR3 residues: CASSPQTSGGWSTQYF. Here the CDR3 DNA reads TGTGCCAGCAGCCCCCAGACTAGCGGGGGCTGGAGTACGCAGTATTTT.

The rearrangement links TRBV11-2 to TRBJ2-7; no reliable D call. V lost 0 bases and J lost 0, with 3 bases in between. This CDR3 has 13 amino acids. Germline lookup yields CDR1 SGHAT and CDR2 FQNNGV. The CDR3 DNA reads as TGTGCCAGCAGCTTAGACAGCTCCTACGAGCAGTACTTC. Translated: CASSLDSSYEQYF.

This chain connects TRBV30 to TRBJ1-2; D is possibly TRBD1 (5 bases). V lost 0 bases to trimming and J lost 8 bases, with 16 bases between them. The CDR3 runs 14 residues. The germline CDR1 and CDR2 sequences are GTSNPN and SVGIG (reference sequence). The CDR3 here is CAWSVRRGVLGYTF. The CDR3 nucleotides read TGTGCCTGGAGTGTACGGAGGGGCGTGCTGGGCTACACCTTC.

The gene calls are TRBV3-1 (or the pseudogene TRBV3-2) and TRBJ2-3; 10 bases map to TRBD1. The CDR3 sequence is 13 residues long. The ends lost 4 bases at V and 9 bases at J; junction bases unmatched: 4. Germline assignment: CDR1 LGHDT and CDR2 YNNKEL (reference sequence). In nucleotides, the CDR3 is TGTGCCAGCAGCCTCTCGGGACAGGGGACGCAGTATTTT. Protein: CASSLSGQGTQYF.

The chain has TRBV19 and TRBJ1-2; the D gene is possibly TRBD1 (5 bases). The CDR3 sequence is 14 residues long. Per the germline V gene, CDR1 is LNHDA and CDR2 is SQIVND (reference sequence). V shed 6 bases and J shed 8 bases, with 19 bases lying between them. The CDR3 loop is CASSQAQGGWGYTF. The CDR3 bases are TGTGCCAGTAGCCAAGCCCAGGGCGGTTGGGGCTACACCTTC.

The chain carries TRBV7-9 and TRBJ2-5; 8 positions agree with TRBD1. This CDR3 has 15 residues. Germline loops: CDR1 SEHNR, CDR2 FQNEAQ (reference sequence). The V gene end was trimmed by 2 bases and the J gene end by 0 bases; junction bases not matched to a gene: 2. CDR3 bases: TGTGCCAGCAGCTTACGACAGGGGAACCAAGAGACCCAGTACTTC. This sequence encodes CASSLRQGNQETQYF.

The V and J genes are TRBV25-1 and TRBJ1-5; the D gene is possibly TRBD1 (6 bases). Germline-derived CDR1 and CDR2 are MGHDK and SYGVNS. V was cut by 6 bases and J by 4 bases, with 13 bases left in between. This CDR3 contains 14 residues. CDR3 region: CASRETGLNQPQHF. CDR3 coding DNA: TGTGCCAGCAGGGAAACAGGGCTAAATCAGCCCCAGCATTTT.

The chain carries TRBV6-5 and TRBJ1-5; weak D call: TRBD1 (6 bases). This CDR3 region has 14 residues. Germline V gene lookup returns CDR1 MNHEY and CDR2 SVGAGI. The ends were cut back, 4 bases at V and 6 bases at J, with 13 bases in the middle. The CDR3 here is CASSSSRGGQPQHF. CDR3 bases: TGTGCCAGCAGTTCCTCTCGAGGGGGTCAGCCCCAGCATTTT.

The V gene is TRBV7-2, the J gene TRBJ1-2, with D uncertain. The CDR3 spans 14 residues. Germline CDR1 is SGHTA and CDR2 is FQGNSA. V gave up 1 base and J gave up 2 bases, with 8 bases separating them. The DNA for the CDR3 is TGTGCCAGCAGCTTAGACCCGGGGAACTATGGCTACACCTTC. Translated: CASSLDPGNYGYTF. Together with reference TRBV7-2 and TRBJ1-2, the CDR3 gives the full variable domain: GAGVSQSPSNKVTEKGKDVELRCDPISGHTALYWYRQSLGQGLEFLIYFQGNSAPDKSGLPSDRFSAERTGGSVSTLTIQRTQQEDSAVYLCASSLDPGNYGYTFGSGTRLTVV.

The V and J genes are TRBV3-1 (or the pseudogene TRBV3-2) and TRBJ2-2; D is possibly TRBD2 (6 bases). Germline loops: CDR1 LGHDT, CDR2 YNNKEL (reference sequence). V was pared by 4 bases and J by 5 bases, with 8 bases between. The CDR3 contains 13 residues. CDR3 nucleotide sequence: TGTGCCAGCAGCCCCGGGGGTACCGGGGAGCTGTTTTTT. Translating it yields CASSPGGTGELFF.

The chain has TRBV4-2 and TRBJ2-3, with TRBD1 matching over 11 bases. The CDR3 has 15 amino acids. The V segment lost 4 bases and the J segment 5 bases; nucleotides outside the gene matches: 5. CDR1 is LGHNA and CDR2 is YNFKEQ in the germline V gene. The CDR3 nucleotides are TGTGCCAGCAGCCCCCGGGACAGGGGGGGAGATACGCAGTATTTT. It yields the protein CASSPRDRGGDTQYF.

The rearrangement uses TRBV29-1 and TRBJ1-1; D possibly corresponds to TRBD1 (6 bases). V was clipped by 3 bases and J by 1 base, with 15 bases between them. In germline, CDR1 is SQVTM, CDR2 ANQGSEA. CDR3 length: 15 amino acids. The CDR3 nucleotides read TGCAGCGTTGACGCGCGGGGGGCTGGGAACACTGAAGCTTTCTTT. It codes for CSVDARGAGNTEAFF.

The chain employs TRBV6-1 and TRBJ2-3; 7 bases agree with TRBD1. J lost 2 bases, V lost 4 bases, and 15 bases had no gene match. The CDR3 covers 18 residues. Looked up from germline, CDR1 is MNHNS and CDR2 is SASEGT. The CDR3 region is CASSAPIQGNGYTDTQYF. CDR3 nucleotide sequence: TGTGCCAGCAGTGCCCCAATACAGGGGAACGGCTACACAGATACGCAGTATTTT.

The rearrangement joins TRBV3-1 (or the pseudogene TRBV3-2) to TRBJ1-1; D ambiguous. Trimming shortened V by 4 bases and J by 4 bases, and 19 bases separated the two germline ends. Germline V gene lookup returns CDR1 LGHDT and CDR2 YNNKEL (reference sequence). This CDR3 is built from 16 residues. CDR3 residues: CASSPRVYPFATEAFF. The CDR3 nucleotides read TGTGCCAGCAGCCCTCGAGTGTACCCCTTTGCCACTGAAGCTTTCTTT.

The rearrangement uses TRBV5-1 and TRBJ1-1; D may be TRBD1 (6 bases). The V and J ends lost 6 bases and 0 bases respectively, with 9 bases between them. The CDR3 runs 13 residues. Germline V CDR1 and CDR2: SGHRS, YFSETQ. CDR3 sequence: CASTGTLNTEAFF. The CDR3 DNA is TGCGCCAGCACCGGGACACTGAACACTGAAGCTTTCTTT.

V and J are TRBV29-1 and TRBJ1-2; 9 bases map to TRBD1. Germline lookup yields CDR1 SQVTM and CDR2 ANQGSEA. V lost 7 bases to trimming and J lost 5 bases; unmatched junction nucleotides: 5. The length of the CDR3 is 12 residues. CDR3 sequence: CSGAGQGYGYTF. CDR3 nucleotides: TGCAGCGGCGCCGGACAGGGGTATGGCTACACCTTC.

The chain uses TRBV2 and TRBJ2-1, with D unresolved. With 11 bases removed from V and 3 bases from J, the gap between germline ends came to 11 bases. The CDR3 contains 12 residues. Germline CDR1 SNHLY, CDR2 FYNNEI. CDR3 residues: CASGLSYNEQFF. CDR3 sequence (DNA): TGTGCCTCAGGCCTTAGCTACAATGAGCAGTTCTTC. The variable domain in full, with the rest retrieved from reference TRBV2 and TRBJ2-1, is EPEVTQTPSHQVTQMGQEVILRCVPISNHLYFYWYRQILGQKVEFLVSFYNNEISEKSEIFDDQFSVERPDGSNFTLKIRSTKLEDSAMYFCASGLSYNEQFFGPGTRLTVL.

The chain uses TRBV7-8 and TRBJ1-3; TRBD1 aligns across 9 bases. V lost 5 bases, J lost 4 bases, and 6 bases stayed unmatched. From germline, CDR1 is SGHVS and CDR2 FQNEAQ. The CDR3 is 15 amino acids. Written as DNA, the CDR3 is TGTGCCAGCAGCCCGGGACAGGGTACAGGAAACACCATATATTTT. Its protein is CASSPGQGTGNTIYF.

The chain couples TRBV19 to TRBJ1-5; 7 bases fit TRBD1. V was clipped by 5 bases and J by 2 bases; unmatched bases: 12. CDR3 size: 17 residues. Looked up from germline, CDR1 is LNHDA and CDR2 is SQIVND (reference sequence). For the CDR3, the DNA is TGTGCCAGTAGTCCACAGGGGCAGGGGGTTGGCAATCAGCCCCAGCATTTT. Translated, it gives CASSPQGQGVGNQPQHF.

The rearrangement links TRBV13 to TRBJ2-1; TRBD1 matches 10 bases. The germline V gene encodes CDR1 PRHDT and CDR2 FYEKMQ (reference sequence). This CDR3 comprises 20 residues. V trimming: 5 bases; J trimming: 3 bases; junction bases outside the gene matches: 19. In DNA, the CDR3 is TGTGCCAGCAGCGATCGCCTTGGACAGGGGGGTGCTCCCATCTACAATGAGCAGTTCTTC. Translating it yields CASSDRLGQGGAPIYNEQFF.

This clone was counted a few times. This rearrangement joins TRBV6-6 to TRBJ2-7; 9 nucleotides align to TRBD2. The V gene end was trimmed by 10 bases and the J gene end by 6 bases; junction bases not matched to a gene: 13. Germline CDR1 and CDR2: MNHNY and SVGAGI (reference sequence). This CDR3 contains 14 residues. In DNA, the CDR3 is TGTGCCACCTGGGATGGGCTAGCGGGACTCGAGCAGTACTTC. It specifies CATWDGLAGLEQYF.

This clone was recorded a few times. The rearrangement joins TRBV5-6 to TRBJ2-5; TRBD1 agrees at 10 bases. The germline gives CDR1 SGHDT, CDR2 YYEEEE. V lost 3 bases and J lost 3; bases outside the gene matches: 5. The CDR3 extends over 15 amino acids. CDR3 coding DNA: TGTGCCAGCAGCTCCCGGGACAGGGGAGAAGAGACCCAGTACTTC. Amino acids: CASSSRDRGEETQYF.

The rearrangement uses TRBV6-5 and TRBJ1-2, with unresolved D. Germline V lookup: CDR1 MNHEY, CDR2 SVGAGI. Trimming took off 8 bases at V and 1 base at J, with 11 bases between the two ends. The CDR3 has 13 residues. The CDR3 sequence is CASRYGLNYGYTF. The DNA of the CDR3 is TGTGCCAGCCGGTATGGTCTTAACTATGGCTACACCTTC.

This chain links TRBV28 with TRBJ1-5, with TRBD1 as a possible D gene (6 bases). The length of the CDR3 is 14 residues. The germline gives CDR1 MDHEN, CDR2 SYDVKM. V lost 6 bases, J lost 1 base, and 10 bases lay in between. CDR3 sequence (DNA): TGTGCCAGCAGCCACGGACAGAGCAATCAGCCCCAGCATTTT. Residues: CASSHGQSNQPQHF.